The 26 T cell receptor beta chains listed next were all sequenced from one sample in a study of STAT3 mutations in large granular lymphocyte leukemia. Overall study results and limits: At least one immunodominant TCR beta clonotype appeared in every T-cell large granular lymphocyte leukemia patient.

TCRdb's copy holds only in-frame clones and misses some; the assay was immunoSEQ multiplex PCR. Seen here are about 19,000 clones, roughly 90% observed once, and the top ten hold roughly 45%. Antigen specificity for these receptors is unknown. The sequenced sample was peripheral blood mononuclear cells. Receptor source: a man between 60 and 75 years old with T-cell large granular lymphocyte leukemia. Some clones in this sample may be carry-over from other donors' samples.

This chain joins TRBV10-1 and TRBJ2-3, with 9 nucleotides matching TRBD1. Per the germline V gene, CDR1 is WNHNN and CDR2 is SYGVQD (reference sequence). There are 13 residues in the CDR3. The trim removed 8 bases at V and 4 bases at J, leaving 4 bases unmatched. In DNA, the CDR3 is TGCGCCAGCGGACAGGGGCGGGCAGATACGCAGTATTTT. Encoded protein: CASGQGRADTQYF.

The chain combines TRBV27 with TRBJ1-4; 9 bases line up with TRBD1. The CDR3 has 15 amino acids. V shed 6 bases, J shed 7 bases, and the junction held 9 bases outside the gene matches. Looked up from germline, CDR1 is MNHEY and CDR2 is SMNVEV (reference sequence). CDR3 in amino acids: CASRERQGDGEKLFF. In nucleotides, the CDR3 is TGTGCCAGCAGAGAAAGACAGGGGGACGGTGAAAAACTGTTTTTT. Variable domain in full (rest from reference TRBV27 and TRBJ1-4): EAQVTQNPRYLITVTGKKLTVTCSQNMNHEYMSWYRQDPGLGLRQIYYSMNVEVTDKGDVPEGYKVSRKEKRNFPLILESPSPNQTSLYFCASRERQGDGEKLFFGSGTQLSVL.

CDR3 region: CASSPEHYGYTF. The CDR3 region has the DNA TGTGCCAGCAGCCCGGAGCATTATGGCTACACCTTC. This chain joins TRBV7-9 and TRBJ1-2; D is undetermined. This CDR3 spans 12 amino acids. Trimming cost V 5 bases and J 5 bases, with 9 bases left between them. CDR1 is SEHNR, CDR2 FQNEAQ, per germline (reference sequence).

The rearrangement joins TRBV6-5 to TRBJ2-3; D gene ambiguous. Germline V lookup: CDR1 MNHEY, CDR2 SVGAGI. Deletions cut 0 bases from V and 3 bases from J, with 10 bases between. CDR3 length: 15 amino acids. This CDR3 reads CASSYSLAQTDTQYF. CDR3 coding DNA: TGTGCCAGCAGTTACTCTCTGGCCCAGACAGATACGCAGTATTTT.

In this sample, this clone turned up once. The chain is built from TRBV5-1 and TRBJ2-5, with 9 bases identical to TRBD2. Germline V gene lookup returns CDR1 SGHRS and CDR2 YFSETQ. V shed 0 bases and J 5 bases; nucleotides not matched to a gene: 11. The CDR3 length is 17 residues. The CDR3 DNA sequence: TGCGCCAGCAGCTTGGAGTTAGCGGGGGCCGGGGGGGAGACCCAGTACTTC. It yields the protein CASSLELAGAGGETQYF. The whole variable domain, remainder taken from reference TRBV5-1 and TRBJ2-5, is KAGVTQTPRYLIKTRGQQVTLSCSPISGHRSVSWYQQTPGQGLQFLFEYFSETQRNKGNFPGRFSGRQFSNSRSEMNVSTLELGDSALYLCASSLELAGAGGETQYFGPGTRLLVL.

This chain connects TRBV30 to TRBJ1-1, with D possibly matching TRBD1 (6 bases). V was cut by 3 bases and J by 6 bases, with 17 bases left in between. The germline CDR1 and CDR2 sequences are GTSNPN and SVGIG (reference sequence). CDR3 length: 14 amino acids. The CDR3 spells CAWRVPGVGAEAFF. DNA of the CDR3: TGTGCCTGGAGAGTGCCAGGGGTTGGTGCTGAAGCTTTCTTT.

The chain links TRBV29-1 to TRBJ2-3, with TRBD2 matching over 8 bases. Germline assignment: CDR1 SQVTM and CDR2 ANQGSEA. The ends lost 6 bases at V and 2 bases at J; junction bases unmatched: 7. The CDR3 sequence is 14 residues long. CDR3 DNA: TGCAGCGTACCAACTAGCGGAAACACAGATACGCAGTATTTT. As protein: CSVPTSGNTDTQYF.

V usage is TRBV5-3 and J usage is TRBJ2-3; TRBD1 matches 8 bases. TRBV5-3 is an open reading frame whose function is uncertain. V gave up 0 bases and J gave up 5 bases; unmatched junction bases: 8. This CDR3 is built from 16 residues. CDR3 amino acids: CARSLGKDREKDTQYF. Written as DNA, the CDR3 is TGTGCCAGAAGCTTGGGGAAGGACAGGGAGAAAGATACGCAGTATTTT.

The CDR3 region has the DNA TGTGCCAGCTCACTGGAATTGGGCACTGAAGCTTTCTTT. It codes for CASSLELGTEAFF. This sequence joins TRBV18 and TRBJ1-1; D gene unclear. This CDR3 has 13 amino acids. Germline V gene sequence: CDR1 KGHSH, CDR2 LQKENI. Trimming removed 4 bases from V and 4 bases from J, with 10 bases in between.

This clone was seen only a few times. The chain uses TRBV5-1 and TRBJ2-2, with D maybe TRBD2 (6 bases). With 4 bases removed from V and 7 bases from J, the gap between germline ends came to 17 bases. The CDR3 length is 15 residues. Germline CDR1 reads SGHRS; CDR2 reads YFSETQ. The CDR3 DNA sequence: TGCGCCAGCAGCCTGACTGCCGGGGGAGTCGGGGAGCTGTTTTTT. This gives the protein CASSLTAGGVGELFF.

The rearrangement uses TRBV7-6 and TRBJ1-5; TRBD1 agrees at 8 bases. The CDR3 spans 16 residues. Trimming at V came to 6 bases and at J to 5 bases, leaving 12 bases not matched to a gene. Germline values: CDR1 SGHVS, CDR2 FNYEAQ. CDR3 amino acids: CASSPTTGAVDQPQHF. CDR3 sequence (DNA): TGTGCCAGCAGTCCAACGACAGGGGCGGTAGATCAGCCCCAGCATTTT. Complete variable domain (other parts from reference TRBV7-6 and TRBJ1-5): GAGVSQSPRYKVTKRGQDVALRCDPISGHVSLYWYRQALGQGPEFLTYFNYEAQQDKSGLPNDRFSAERPEGSISTLTIQRTEQRDSAMYRCASSPTTGAVDQPQHFGDGTRLSIL.

The J gene is TRBJ2-3, the V gene TRBV5-4, with D perhaps matching TRBD1 (5 bases). In germline, CDR1 is SGHNT, CDR2 YYREEE (reference sequence). The ends were cut back, 2 bases at V and 5 bases at J, with 9 bases in the middle. This CDR3 has 13 residues. CDR3 protein: CASSFTGEDTQYF. DNA of the CDR3: TGTGCCAGCAGCTTCACAGGCGAAGATACGCAGTATTTT.

The V gene is TRBV4-2, the J gene TRBJ1-1; no definite D call. Looked up from germline, CDR1 is LGHNA and CDR2 is YNFKEQ. The CDR3 has 14 residues. V lost 4 bases and J lost 3, with 12 bases in between. The CDR3 loop reads CASSPGPGDTEAFF. The CDR3 DNA reads as TGTGCCAGCAGCCCGGGCCCTGGGGACACTGAAGCTTTCTTT.

The gene calls are TRBV28 and TRBJ2-7; D not certain. CDR1 is MDHEN, CDR2 SYDVKM, per germline. This CDR3 spans 16 amino acids. V lost 9 bases and J 2 bases, leaving 23 bases between the germline ends. The CDR3 DNA reads as TGTGCCAGTACTAAAATCGGCTCCCTGAAAACCTACGAGCAGTACTTC. It codes for CASTKIGSLKTYEQYF.

This clone came up once. The chain uses TRBV9 and TRBJ1-3, with no clear D. CDR1 and CDR2 from the germline V gene are SGDLS and YYNGEE. This CDR3 comprises 15 residues. With 2 bases removed from V and 0 bases from J, the gap between germline ends came to 9 bases. Here the CDR3 reads CASSVGGTSGNTIYF. CDR3 DNA: TGTGCCAGCAGCGTTGGCGGCACCTCTGGAAACACCATATATTTT.

This chain connects TRBV5-6 to TRBJ1-1; 7 positions match TRBD1. The germline CDR1 and CDR2 sequences are SGHDT and YYEEEE. This CDR3 has 16 residues. V dropped 3 bases and J dropped 1; count of bases not matched to a gene: 9. CDR3 DNA: TGTGCCAGCAGCTCCGGCGGACAGGCCAAGAACACTGAAGCTTTCTTT. It specifies CASSSGGQAKNTEAFF.

Turning to this clone: One junction end does not reproduce the germline sequence, and a read error may be involved. The rearrangement uses TRBV29-1 and TRBJ2-7; TRBD1 agrees at 9 bases. In germline, CDR1 is SQVTM, CDR2 ANQGSEA. The CDR3 is 14 amino acids. The DNA for the CDR3 is TGCAGCGTTGAAGCGGCGGGACAGGGCCTACCTCGCGCCTTC. Its protein product is CSVEAAGQGLPRAF.

This clone turned up a few times. The chain uses TRBV5-6 and TRBJ2-7; D uncertain. Trimming shortened V by 3 bases and J by 6 bases, and 10 bases separated the two germline ends. There are 12 residues in the CDR3. From germline, CDR1 is SGHDT and CDR2 YYEEEE. This CDR3 is CASSSGPPEQYF. The CDR3 DNA sequence: TGTGCCAGCAGCTCGGGCCCTCCCGAGCAGTACTTC.

The chain recombines TRBV27 with TRBJ2-7; 7 bases line up with TRBD1. Germline loops: CDR1 MNHEY, CDR2 SMNVEV (reference sequence). The CDR3 totals 14 residues. The trim removed 7 bases at V and 1 base at J, leaving 7 bases unmatched. The CDR3 reads CASNYPDRSYEQYF. The CDR3 coding sequence is TGTGCCAGCAATTATCCGGACAGGTCCTACGAGCAGTACTTC.

V is TRBV19 and J is TRBJ2-6; TRBD1 matches at 7 bases. CDR1 and CDR2 (germline): LNHDA, SQIVND (reference sequence). The CDR3 sequence is 15 residues long. V was clipped by 10 bases and J by 1 base; unmatched bases: 7. CDR3: CATRDRSSGANVLTF. CDR3 DNA: TGTGCCACCCGGGACAGATCGTCTGGGGCCAACGTCCTGACTTTC. Full variable domain (outside the CDR3, taken from reference TRBV19 and TRBJ2-6): DGGITQSPKYLFRKEGQNVTLSCEQNLNHDAMYWYRQDPGQGLRLIYYSQIVNDFQKGDIAEGYSVSREKKESFPLTVTSAQKNPTAFYLCATRDRSSGANVLTFGAGSRLTVL.

This rearrangement joins TRBV5-1 to TRBJ1-3; D gene uncertain. V lost 6 bases, J lost 0 bases, and 10 bases lay in between. The CDR3 spans 14 residues. Germline CDR1 SGHRS, CDR2 YFSETQ. The CDR3 bases are TGCGCCAGCATGGAAGGCCTCTCTGGAAACACCATATATTTT. Residues: CASMEGLSGNTIYF.

The V call is TRBV15, the J call TRBJ2-2; D is perhaps TRBD1 or TRBD2 (5 bases each). V dropped 1 base and J dropped 1 base, with 13 bases sitting between them. The CDR3 sequence is 17 residues long. CDR1 and CDR2 (germline): LNHNV, YYDKDF (reference sequence). CDR3 sequence reads: CATSRATGPVNTGELFF. The CDR3 region has the DNA TGTGCCACCAGCAGAGCGACGGGACCGGTGAACACCGGGGAGCTGTTTTTT.

This chain uses TRBV29-1 with TRBJ2-1; TRBD2 matches 7 bases. Germline lookup yields CDR1 SQVTM and CDR2 ANQGSEA. V lost 1 base, J lost 3 bases, and 12 bases stayed unmatched. The CDR3 has 17 amino acids. The CDR3 loop reads CSVEGALLGGVYNEQFF. In DNA, the CDR3 is TGCAGCGTTGAAGGGGCCCTATTGGGAGGGGTCTACAATGAGCAGTTCTTC.

This clone was recorded only once. The CDR3 here is CASSYDYEQYF. CDR3 bases: TGTGCCAGCAGTTACGATTACGAGCAGTACTTC. The chain recombines TRBV6-5 with TRBJ2-7; D is uncertain. The CDR3 length is 11 residues. The germline V gene encodes CDR1 MNHEY and CDR2 SVGAGI. The V end lost 2 bases, the J end lost 4 bases, and 3 bases lay between the germline ends.

The chain has TRBV11-3 and TRBJ2-1, with 10 positions matching TRBD1. From germline, CDR1 is SGHNT and CDR2 YENEEA. V trimming: 5 bases; J trimming: 8 bases; junction bases outside the gene matches: 6. The CDR3 spans 14 residues. Here the CDR3 DNA reads TGTGCCAGCAGCCAAGGACAGGGGGGCGATGAGCAGTTCTTC. Its protein is CASSQGQGGDEQFF. The whole variable domain, remainder taken from reference TRBV11-3 and TRBJ2-1, is EAGVVQSPRYKIIEKKQPVAFWCNPISGHNTLYWYLQNLGQGPELLIRYENEEAVDDSQLPKDRFSAERLKGVDSTLKIQPAELGDSAVYLCASSQGQGGDEQFFGPGTRLTVL.

The chain carries TRBV27 and TRBJ1-2; D unclear. Per the germline V gene, CDR1 is MNHEY and CDR2 is SMNVEV (reference sequence). The ends were cut back, 4 bases at V and 3 bases at J, with 12 bases in the middle. This CDR3 contains 14 residues. CDR3 residues: CASSSERHHYGYTF. CDR3 in DNA: TGTGCCAGCAGTTCCGAGAGACACCACTATGGCTACACCTTC.